A selection of T cell receptor beta chains follows, all from one sample in a study of blood T cell repertoires in COVID-19. Assay used: immunoSEQ multiplex PCR; TCRdb lists only in-frame clones, some missing. This sample has 250,000 to 300,000 clones, with 81% found just once. Sequencing used peripheral blood. The source of these receptors is a woman aged 55-69 years with active or convalescent COVID-19. The conserved cysteine and the conserved F or W are not part of the CDR3 here. Clone size is given for some rows only: seen once, a few or many times, or a class if the clone is expanded.

cdr3_length	clone_size	v_call	cdr3_aa
12	once	TRBV5-5	ASSWDRTSHGYT
13	few	TRBV7-3	ASSHPGTRANEQF
11	many	TRBV2	ASRRTENEKLF
9	-	TRBV20-1	SALTKETQY
12	-	TRBV18	ASSPRDSQETQY
11	-	TRBV27	ASRRSGAYEQY
13	few	TRBV2	ASSEALRGDQPQH
16	-	TRBV3-1/TRBV3-2	ASSQARAGGPPGNTQY
17	many	TRBV7-9	ASSLVGIGQPASNQPQH
15	-	TRBV5-1	ASSLSSGGAGTDTQY
13	-	TRBV5-1	ASSFSGGASETQY
11	-	TRBV10-3	AIRPDSTYEQY
18	few	TRBV4-1	ASSQDRSLAGGPGGETQY
15	-	TRBV15	ATSRDLRLSSYNEQF
13	-	TRBV9	ASSPGQGFNSPLH
12	-	TRBV27	ASSFGVGGTEAF
11	-	TRBV12-3/TRBV12-4	ASSLSRSGELF
13	-	TRBV11-2	ASSYRGSWNTEAF
12	few	TRBV19	ASIRVDSPYGYT
15	-	TRBV7-2	ASSLAPSGSLNTEAF
14	-	TRBV15	ATSRSSDRGLRGYT
13	-	TRBV6-5	ASSPGTGGDQPQH
14	-	TRBV10-3	AISDPLAGGPGEQY
18	-	TRBV4-2	ASSQVPWTGRQAGANVLT
12	once	TRBV27	ASSPGVGNYGYT
14	-	TRBV2	ASSDFIRGWNEKLF
14	-	TRBV5-5	ASSWRRTAETYEQY
13	-	TRBV2	ASRNGGVVTDTQY
18	-	TRBV4-1	ASSPRAWRNNRGEPYEQY
12	-	TRBV4-1	ASSQANSRYEQY
11	-	TRBV20-1	SASLDVSYGYT
14	-	TRBV14	ASSHWTGEVRETQY
12	-	TRBV5-6	ASSLVTGNYGYT
12	-	TRBV25-1	ASSEFGGAPEQY
11	-	TRBV5-1	ASRGTGGTEAF
11	-	TRBV5-8	ASSLRGPAQAF
13	once	TRBV5-8	ASSLVLGTGKKLF
13	-	TRBV6-5	ASTSGGGGRTEAF